Presented here are 21 T cell receptor beta chains from one specimen sequenced in a study of molecular identifiers for immune sequencing clone quantification listed by TCRdb under 2018. The method behind the library was PCR. The sequencer was a NextSeq 500. Clones were called with MiXCR by TCRdb after fastp trimmed the public reads at Q25, and only in-frame beta chains were retained. Every entry covers one CDR3 protein and lists the most common genes and DNA from its rows. In all, the sample holds approximately 550,000 distinct CDR3 sequences, and around 23% of those were seen once. The leading ten clones occupy under 0.85% of the sample. What was sequenced was naive CD8+ T cells from blood, with Jurkat cell RNA spiked in. Read against the paper, the sample's cell subset or site label means: FACS-sorted CD8+CD4-CCR7+CD45RA+ naive T cells. Receptors were obtained from a human donor in good health. Some libraries in this study had Jurkat cell RNA spiked in.

This chain uses TRBV27 with TRBJ1-4; D may be TRBD1 (6 bases). Germline lookup yields CDR1 MNHEY and CDR2 SMNVEV (reference sequence). V was cut by 2 bases and J by 3 bases, with 13 bases left in between. The CDR3 contains 16 residues. The CDR3 region is CASSLTGFWANEKLFF. CDR3 sequence (DNA): TGTGCCAGCAGTTTAACAGGGTTTTGGGCTAATGAAAAACTGTTTTTT.

This rearrangement joins TRBV19 to TRBJ2-1; possibly TRBD1 for D (8 bases). The CDR3 is made up of 15 amino acids. Germline values: CDR1 LNHDA, CDR2 SQIVND (reference sequence). Trimming took 4 bases from V and 4 from J, leaving 14 bases between them. CDR3: CASSTTGGGYNEQFF. The CDR3 DNA follows: TGTGCCAGTAGTACAACAGGGGGGGGATACAATGAGCAGTTCTTC. The full variable domain, its missing parts supplied by reference TRBV19 and TRBJ2-1, is DGGITQSPKYLFRKEGQNVTLSCEQNLNHDAMYWYRQDPGQGLRLIYYSQIVNDFQKGDIAEGYSVSREKKESFPLTVTSAQKNPTAFYLCASSTTGGGYNEQFFGPGTRLTVL.

This clonotype was seen only a few times. The chain links TRBV28 to TRBJ1-1; D is undetermined. Germline assignment: CDR1 MDHEN and CDR2 SYDVKM. CDR3 length: 15 amino acids. V was shortened by 2 bases and J by 4 bases, with 14 bases between the two germline ends. CDR3 DNA sequence: TGTGCCAGCAGTTTACTCGGCGCCTCCCTCACTGAAGCTTTCTTT. This sequence encodes CASSLLGASLTEAFF. Variable domain in full (rest from reference TRBV28 and TRBJ1-1): DVKVTQSSRYLVKRTGEKVFLECVQDMDHENMFWYRQDPGLGLRLIYFSYDVKMKEKGDIPEGYSVSREKKERFSLILESASTNQTSMYLCASSLLGASLTEAFFGQGTRLTVV.

This clonotype was observed at least ten times. The chain uses TRBV29-1 and TRBJ2-3; 8 nucleotides align to TRBD2. The ends lost 0 bases at V and 3 bases at J; junction bases unmatched: 11. The CDR3 consists of 17 residues. Germline lookup yields CDR1 SQVTM and CDR2 ANQGSEA. In DNA form, the CDR3 reads TGCAGCGTTGAAGAGGGACGGGCGGGAGGCGGGACAGATACGCAGTATTTT. It specifies CSVEEGRAGGGTDTQYF.

V usage is TRBV12-5 and J usage is TRBJ2-1, with D unresolved. Germline CDR1 is LGHNT and CDR2 is FRNRAP. The CDR3 contains 15 residues. The germline V and J ends were trimmed by 3 bases and 4 bases, with 13 bases remaining between them. The CDR3 bases are TGTGCTAGTGGTTTCGGCAGTATAGAGTACAATGAGCAGTTCTTC. This encodes CASGFGSIEYNEQFF.

This clonotype showed up just a few times. The J gene is TRBJ2-7, the V gene TRBV28, with 10 bases matching TRBD1. The germline CDR1 and CDR2 sequences are MDHEN and SYDVKM. CDR3 size: 15 residues. Trimming removed 3 bases from V and 4 bases from J; junction bases left unmatched: 6. The CDR3: CASSFLPGQGYEQYF. The DNA of the CDR3 is TGTGCCAGCAGTTTTCTTCCGGGACAGGGGTACGAGCAGTACTTC.

This clonotype has a count of ten or more. CDR3 loop: CASSQDGGIRQPQHF. CDR3 DNA sequence: TGTGCCAGCAGCCAAGATGGGGGGATTCGGCAGCCCCAGCATTTT. The genes are TRBV3-1 and TRBJ1-5, with D perhaps matching TRBD1 (5 bases). The CDR3 runs to 15 residues. The germline V gene encodes CDR1 LGHDT and CDR2 YNNKEL (reference sequence). V was cut by 0 bases and J by 7 bases, with 13 bases left in between.

V gene TRBV30 combines with J gene TRBJ2-7; possibly TRBD1 or TRBD2 for D (5 bases each). The CDR3 has 15 amino acids. Germline CDR1 reads GTSNPN; CDR2 reads SVGIG (reference sequence). V was clipped by 2 bases and J by 2 bases, with 16 bases between them. The CDR3 protein is CAWSFGTPEPYEQYF. The CDR3, as DNA: TGTGCCTGGAGTTTTGGGACGCCTGAACCCTACGAGCAGTACTTC.

The chain has TRBV4-3 and TRBJ2-1, with D possibly matching TRBD1 (6 bases). The CDR3 runs 16 residues. Germline loops: CDR1 LGHNA, CDR2 YSLEER. V lost 2 bases to trimming and J lost 7 bases, with 18 bases between them. The CDR3 protein is CASSQLVQGTANEQFF. CDR3 sequence (DNA): TGCGCCAGCAGCCAATTGGTACAGGGAACCGCGAATGAGCAGTTCTTC.

This chain joins TRBV7-6 and TRBJ1-1; D is unclear. CDR1 is SGHVS and CDR2 is FNYEAQ in the germline V gene. The CDR3 covers 15 residues. V lost 0 bases and J lost 0, with 8 bases in between. CDR3 sequence: CASSLAGVMNTEAFF. Written as DNA, the CDR3 is TGTGCCAGCAGCTTAGCGGGCGTCATGAACACTGAAGCTTTCTTT. Variable domain in full (rest from reference TRBV7-6 and TRBJ1-1): GAGVSQSPRYKVTKRGQDVALRCDPISGHVSLYWYRQALGQGPEFLTYFNYEAQQDKSGLPNDRFSAERPEGSISTLTIQRTEQRDSAMYRCASSLAGVMNTEAFFGQGTRLTVV.

This clonotype was seen at least ten times. The rearrangement links TRBV19 to TRBJ2-6, with D unclear. V lost 9 bases and J lost 0, with 9 bases in between. This CDR3 has 14 amino acids. CDR1 is LNHDA and CDR2 is SQIVND in the germline V gene (reference sequence). This CDR3 reads CASELDSGANVLTF. CDR3 nucleotides: TGTGCCAGCGAACTGGACTCTGGGGCCAACGTCCTGACTTTC.

In DNA, the CDR3 is TGTGCCAGCAGCTTAGTCCCCGACAGGAGAGACTATGGCTACACCTTC. Its protein is CASSLVPDRRDYGYTF. The chain joins TRBV11-1 to TRBJ1-2, with D perhaps TRBD1 (6 bases). Germline CDR1 is SGHAT and CDR2 is FQDESV (reference sequence). The CDR3 extends over 16 amino acids. Trimming pared 1 base from V and 3 bases from J, leaving 15 bases between.

Concerning this clonotype: The conserved phenylalanine or tryptophan is not found at the CDR3 terminus, so this likely reflects a read error. The genes are TRBV6-4 and TRBJ2-1, with D possibly being TRBD1 or TRBD2 (5 bases each). The germline CDR1 and CDR2 sequences are MRHNA and SNTAGT. The CDR3 totals 16 residues. With 1 base removed from V and 0 bases from J, the gap between germline ends came to 10 bases. The CDR3 region is CASSDWGSSSYNEQFL. DNA for the CDR3: TGTGCCAGCAGTGACTGGGGGTCCAGCTCCTACAATGAGCAGTTCCTC.

The sample holds a few counts of this clonotype. The rearrangement links TRBV28 to TRBJ2-3, with TRBD2 identical over 7 bases. V trimming: 3 bases; J trimming: 6 bases; junction bases outside the gene matches: 9. Germline V lookup: CDR1 MDHEN, CDR2 SYDVKM. The CDR3 is 15 residues long. In DNA, the CDR3 is TGTGCCAGCAGTTTTCGGACGGGAGGCTCGGATACGCAGTATTTT. It yields the protein CASSFRTGGSDTQYF.

The chain joins TRBV29-1 to TRBJ2-7; 10 bases are a match to TRBD1. CDR1 and CDR2 (germline): SQVTM, ANQGSEA. The length of the CDR3 is 11 residues. V was clipped by 0 bases and J by 11 bases; unmatched bases: 1. The chain's CDR3 is CSVEDGTGEYF. In DNA, the CDR3 is TGCAGCGTTGAAGATGGGACAGGGGAGTACTTC.

The chain recombines TRBV6-2 or TRBV6-3 with TRBJ2-3; TRBD2 matches 8 bases. The junction had 5 bases not matched to a gene; V was cut back by 5 bases and J by 4 bases. CDR1 is MNHEY and CDR2 is SVGEGT in the germline V gene. The length of the CDR3 is 14 residues. The CDR3: CASSPSGWADTQYF. CDR3 nucleotides: TGTGCCAGCAGTCCTAGCGGGTGGGCAGATACGCAGTATTTT.

The chain joins TRBV4-3 to TRBJ1-1; D may be TRBD1 (5 bases). V lost 4 bases and J 0 bases, leaving 9 bases between the germline ends. The CDR3 consists of 14 residues. Germline V CDR1 and CDR2: LGHNA, YSLEER. The CDR3 bases are TGCGCCAGCAGCCGGGGGAGATTGAACACTGAAGCTTTCTTT. Translated: CASSRGRLNTEAFF.

Remarks on this clonotype: It may be a read error: a sequence one base away is much more abundant. V is TRBV7-9 and J is TRBJ2-3, with D perhaps TRBD1 (6 bases). V shed 7 bases and J shed 0 bases, with 20 bases lying between them. From germline, CDR1 is SEHNR and CDR2 FQNEAQ (reference sequence). The CDR3 has 17 amino acids. The CDR3 DNA reads TGTGCCAGCAACTACACCATAAAAGGGGGAAGCACAGATACGCAGTATTTT. This encodes CASNYTIKGGSTDTQYF.

This chain links TRBV6-5 with TRBJ1-1; D unresolved. Germline-derived CDR1 and CDR2 are MNHEY and SVGAGI. The ends were cut back, 2 bases at V and 4 bases at J, with 17 bases in the middle. The CDR3 is 16 residues long. CDR3 DNA sequence: TGTGCCAGCAGTTACCCGACGGGGTCGTCCCCCACTGAAGCTTTCTTT. This codes for CASSYPTGSSPTEAFF.

This clonotype was counted between two and nine times. V and J are TRBV11-1 and TRBJ2-5; 11 nucleotides line up with TRBD2. The CDR3 totals 15 residues. Germline CDR1 and CDR2: SGHAT and FQDESV (reference sequence). V lost 5 bases and J lost 3; bases outside the gene matches: 5. CDR3 nucleotide sequence: TGTGCCAGCAGCGCTAGCGGGAGGAGCAAAGAGACCCAGTACTTC. Protein product: CASSASGRSKETQYF.

This clonotype was counted at least ten times. The gene calls are TRBV6-2 or TRBV6-3 and TRBJ2-6; no clear D gene. The CDR3 extends over 15 amino acids. From germline, CDR1 is MNHEY and CDR2 SVGEGT. Deletions cut 6 bases from V and 0 bases from J, with 9 bases between. This CDR3 reads CASSQLRSGANVLTF. CDR3 DNA sequence: TGTGCCAGCAGCCAGCTGCGCTCTGGGGCCAACGTCCTGACTTTC.